The 31 T cell receptor beta chains below all came from one sample that was sequenced in a study of blood T cell repertoires in COVID-19. Using immunoSEQ multiplex PCR, the repertoire was profiled, and TCRdb retains in-frame clones only, with some absent. The sample has roughly 200,000 clones; roughly 80% are singletons. The sample consisted of peripheral blood. The source of these receptors is a woman of 80 years or more with COVID-19, enrolled during active disease.

This clone was observed a single time. In the same sample, other DNA sequences code for this CDR3. The chain recombines TRBV7-2 with TRBJ2-7; 9 bases agree with TRBD2. The germline gives CDR1 SGHTA, CDR2 FQGNSA. The CDR3 has 14 amino acids. Losses at the gene ends were 5 bases for V and 4 bases for J; bases not matched to a gene: 6. The CDR3 is CASSPLAGEYEQYF. The CDR3 nucleotides are TGTGCCAGCAGCCCATTAGCGGGGGAGTACGAGCAGTACTTC.

J is TRBJ2-7 and V is TRBV30; no clear D. This CDR3 has 11 residues. Trimming took off 0 bases at V and 4 bases at J, with 4 bases between the two ends. Germline V gene sequence: CDR1 GTSNPN, CDR2 SVGIG (reference sequence). The CDR3 protein is CAWSVLYEQYF. CDR3 sequence (DNA): TGTGCCTGGAGTGTACTATACGAGCAGTACTTC.

The V and J genes are TRBV5-4 and TRBJ1-3; 7 bases match TRBD1. Germline V gene data show CDR1 as SGHNT and CDR2 as YYREEE (reference sequence). The CDR3 has 14 residues. The junction had 5 bases not matched to a gene; V was cut back by 2 bases and J by 6 bases. The CDR3 spells CASSFPGQPNTIYF. The CDR3 DNA follows: TGTGCCAGCAGCTTTCCGGGACAGCCAAACACCATATATTTT.

The J gene is TRBJ1-1, the V gene TRBV12-3 or TRBV12-4; a possible D gene is TRBD1 (5 bases). The CDR3 is 13 amino acids. V lost 3 bases to trimming and J lost 7 bases, with 12 bases between them. The DNA of the CDR3 is TGTGCCAGCAGTTTGGTTGGGGCCCTTGAAGCTTTCTTT. This encodes CASSLVGALEAFF.

The chain is built from TRBV19 and TRBJ1-2, with D perhaps TRBD1 (5 bases). Looked up from germline, CDR1 is LNHDA and CDR2 is SQIVND (reference sequence). V was pared by 3 bases and J by 4 bases, with 18 bases between. The length of the CDR3 is 16 residues. The CDR3 bases are TGTGCCAGTAGTATTGGGCAGGGCAGCTGGGGCTATGGCTACACCTTC. Translating it yields CASSIGQGSWGYGYTF.

The gene calls are TRBV6-4 and TRBJ2-1; a possible D gene is TRBD2 (6 bases). Germline lookup yields CDR1 MRHNA and CDR2 SNTAGT. The ends were cut back, 6 bases at V and 4 bases at J, with 10 bases in the middle. The CDR3 totals 13 residues. The CDR3 DNA reads as TGTGCCAGCAGCCCCGGGACTTACAATGAGCAGTTCTTC. Protein product: CASSPGTYNEQFF.

This clone was detected only a few times. The chain employs TRBV29-1 and TRBJ1-2; 7 nucleotides match TRBD1. V lost 4 bases to trimming and J lost 5 bases; unmatched junction nucleotides: 10. CDR1 SQVTM and CDR2 ANQGSEA come from the germline V gene. The CDR3 is 14 residues long. CDR3 sequence: CSVGIGGDLYGYTF. DNA of the CDR3: TGCAGCGTTGGAATAGGGGGCGATTTATATGGCTACACCTTC.

As concerns this clone: Within the sample, other DNA sequences also encode this same CDR3. J is TRBJ1-1 and V is TRBV5-1, with D perhaps TRBD1 (6 bases). Germline V lookup: CDR1 SGHRS, CDR2 YFSETQ. CDR3 size: 14 residues. Trimming cost V 0 bases and J 1 base, with 7 bases left between them. This chain's CDR3 is CASSLEGQNTEAFF. In DNA, the CDR3 is TGCGCCAGCAGCTTGGAGGGACAGAACACTGAAGCTTTCTTT.

The chain carries TRBV10-3 and TRBJ1-5; 8 nucleotides match TRBD1. Germline V gives CDR1 ENHRY, CDR2 SYGVKD. This CDR3 is 15 amino acids long. The trim removed 6 bases at V and 3 bases at J, leaving 7 bases unmatched. CDR3 protein: CAISADRASNQPQHF. The CDR3 bases are TGTGCCATCAGCGCGGACAGGGCTTCCAATCAGCCCCAGCATTTT.

The gene calls are TRBV6-2 or TRBV6-3 and TRBJ1-1; 7 bases fit TRBD1. Germline-derived CDR1 and CDR2 are MNHEY and SVGEGT. This CDR3 spans 16 amino acids. The ends lost 2 bases at V and 0 bases at J; junction bases unmatched: 6. CDR3 sequence reads: CASSYQGGRVNTEAFF. The CDR3 DNA sequence: TGTGCCAGCAGTTACCAAGGGGGCAGGGTGAACACTGAAGCTTTCTTT.

The chain is built from TRBV2 and TRBJ1-1, with 10 bases lining up with TRBD1. There are 14 residues in the CDR3. The germline CDR1 and CDR2 sequences are SNHLY and FYNNEI. The V and J ends lost 5 bases and 6 bases, in that order; junction bases with no gene match: 6. In DNA, the CDR3 is TGTGCCAGCAGTCTAACGACAGGGGGCGCTGAAGCTTTCTTT. Protein: CASSLTTGGAEAFF.

This clone was seen only a few times. The V and J genes are TRBV11-2 and TRBJ2-3; perhaps TRBD1 as D (6 bases). This CDR3 contains 15 residues. Trimming removed 6 bases from V and 2 bases from J, with 15 bases in between. Germline CDR1 is SGHAT and CDR2 is FQNNGV. CDR3 DNA sequence: TGTGCCAGCAGTTCAACAGGGACGATCACAGATACGCAGTATTTT. Translating gives CASSSTGTITDTQYF.

The chain employs TRBV7-2 and TRBJ2-5; TRBD1 aligns across 7 bases. J gave up 6 bases and V 5 bases, and 6 bases lay outside the gene matches. The germline V gene encodes CDR1 SGHTA and CDR2 FQGNSA. CDR3 length: 13 residues. In DNA, the CDR3 is TGTGCCAGCAGCGCGGTAGGGGGCCAGACCCAGTACTTC. Translating gives CASSAVGGQTQYF.

The chain couples TRBV18 to TRBJ2-7; perhaps TRBD2 as D (6 bases). Germline assignment: CDR1 KGHSH and CDR2 LQKENI. The CDR3 is 14 amino acids. V was clipped by 5 bases and J by 6 bases, with 17 bases between them. CDR3 DNA: TGTGCCAGCTCAGCGGGACTGGATAACTTCGAGCAGTACTTC. It codes for CASSAGLDNFEQYF.

V is TRBV9 and J is TRBJ2-1, with D possibly TRBD2 on 6 matching bases. The V end was cut by 3 bases, the J end by 0 bases, with 10 bases between. Germline CDR1 is SGDLS and CDR2 is YYNGEE. This CDR3 contains 15 residues. In DNA form, the CDR3 reads TGTGCCAGCAGCGGCACCGGGGGCTCCTACAATGAGCAGTTCTTC. Translated: CASSGTGGSYNEQFF.

This clone occurred once. The chain recombines TRBV5-5 with TRBJ2-3; 8 bases map to TRBD1. V trimming: 0 bases; J trimming: 5 bases; junction bases outside the gene matches: 8. The CDR3 covers 16 residues. From germline, CDR1 is SGHKS and CDR2 YYEKEE (reference sequence). CDR3 sequence (DNA): TGTGCCAGCAGCTTGGCACCCCAGGGGGCCCTAGATACGCAGTATTTT. It codes for CASSLAPQGALDTQYF. The whole variable domain, remainder taken from reference TRBV5-5 and TRBJ2-3, is DAGVTQSPTHLIKTRGQQVTLRCSPISGHKSVSWYQQVLGQGPQFIFQYYEKEERGRGNFPDRFSARQFPNYSSELNVNALLLGDSALYLCASSLAPQGALDTQYFGPGTRLTVL.

This chain links TRBV5-1 with TRBJ2-7, with TRBD2 matching 11 bases. CDR3 length: 15 amino acids. CDR1 is SGHRS and CDR2 is YFSETQ in the germline V gene. Trimming cost V 0 bases and J 2 bases; bases outside gene matches: 1. DNA for the CDR3: TGCGCCAGCAGCTTGGGTAGCGGGGGGGCCTACGAGCAGTACTTC. Its protein product is CASSLGSGGAYEQYF.

J is TRBJ1-1 and V is TRBV19, with 9 bases identical to TRBD1. Trimming removed 8 bases from V and 2 bases from J; junction bases left unmatched: 9. The CDR3 length is 15 residues. Germline CDR1 reads LNHDA; CDR2 reads SQIVND (reference sequence). The CDR3 DNA follows: TGTGCCAGTGGGGGACAGGGAAGCCCAAACACTGAAGCTTTCTTT. It codes for CASGGQGSPNTEAFF.

The J gene is TRBJ2-5, the V gene TRBV7-2, with D perhaps TRBD2 (6 bases). This CDR3 spans 13 amino acids. Per the germline V gene, CDR1 is SGHTA and CDR2 is FQGNSA. V dropped 8 bases and J dropped 2 bases, with 12 bases sitting between them. CDR3 in DNA: TGTGCCAGCCGCAGGGACTTTCAAGAGACCCAGTACTTC. Its protein is CASRRDFQETQYF.

Note on this clone: Different DNA sequences within this sample yield the same CDR3. The chain recombines TRBV30 with TRBJ1-2; possible D gene TRBD1, 5 bases. Looked up from germline, CDR1 is GTSNPN and CDR2 is SVGIG (reference sequence). V was clipped by 3 bases and J by 8 bases, with 10 bases between them. This CDR3 has 11 residues. CDR3 loop: CAWSSGGGYTF. The CDR3 nucleotides are TGTGCCTGGAGCTCCGGGGGAGGCTACACCTTC.

J is TRBJ2-3 and V is TRBV2; D uncertain. CDR3 length: 15 amino acids. Looked up from germline, CDR1 is SNHLY and CDR2 is FYNNEI. The germline V and J ends were trimmed by 1 base and 2 bases, with 10 bases remaining between them. CDR3 residues: CASSEGVLHTDTQYF. The CDR3 DNA reads TGTGCCAGCAGTGAAGGAGTCCTTCACACAGATACGCAGTATTTT.

The chain carries TRBV10-3 and TRBJ2-7, with TRBD1 matching 11 bases. Germline values: CDR1 ENHRY, CDR2 SYGVKD. The CDR3 has 14 residues. V shed 5 bases and J 3 bases; nucleotides not matched to a gene: 3. The CDR3 coding sequence is TGTGCCATCAGTTGGACAGGGGGCCTCTACGAGCAGTACGTC. Amino acid sequence: CAISWTGGLYEQYV.

The chain uses TRBV6-1 and TRBJ2-1; D uncertain. V lost 1 base and J lost 6, with 25 bases in between. The CDR3 spans 19 residues. CDR1 and CDR2 from the germline V gene are MNHNS and SASEGT. As DNA, the CDR3 is TGTGCCAGCAGTGAAGTTTGGGCTCCCTCCCCCCCCCTCGTCAATGAGCAGTTCTTC. It specifies CASSEVWAPSPPLVNEQFF.

This sequence joins TRBV6-1 and TRBJ1-3; unclear D gene. Deletions cut 0 bases from V and 0 bases from J, with 6 bases between. CDR1 MNHNS and CDR2 SASEGT come from the germline V gene. The CDR3 is 15 residues long. The chain's CDR3 is CASSEAGASGNTIYF. The CDR3 DNA reads TGTGCCAGCAGTGAAGCTGGAGCCTCTGGAAACACCATATATTTT.

V usage is TRBV6-5 and J usage is TRBJ1-1; D is possibly TRBD1 (5 bases). Trimming pared 2 bases from V and 5 bases from J, leaving 9 bases between. The CDR3 is 13 residues long. From germline, CDR1 is MNHEY and CDR2 SVGAGI. The CDR3 coding sequence is TGTGCCAGCAGTTACGGACATTCTACTGAAGCTTTCTTT. It yields the protein CASSYGHSTEAFF.

The genes are TRBV5-1 and TRBJ2-5; 14 positions match TRBD2. Looked up from germline, CDR1 is SGHRS and CDR2 is YFSETQ. Unmatched junction bases numbered 7, after V lost 4 bases and J lost 5 bases. The CDR3 totals 16 residues. CDR3 region: CASSPGLAGAAETQYF. In nucleotides, the CDR3 is TGCGCCAGCAGCCCGGGACTAGCGGGGGCGGCGGAGACCCAGTACTTC.

The CDR3 region has the DNA TGTGCCAGCAGTTTTAGCGGGGGGTTAGCCAAAAACATTCAGTACTTC. Protein: CASSFSGGLAKNIQYF. This chain links TRBV9 with TRBJ2-4; 10 bases match TRBD2. Germline loops: CDR1 SGDLS, CDR2 YYNGEE. The junction had 5 bases not matched to a gene; V was cut back by 5 bases and J by 0 bases. The CDR3 totals 16 residues.

The chain's CDR3 is CASSLAGTGPYEQYF. As DNA, the CDR3 is TGTGCCAGCAGCCTGGCCGGGACAGGGCCTTACGAGCAGTACTTC. This rearrangement joins TRBV9 to TRBJ2-7; TRBD1 matches at 9 bases. Trimming removed 4 bases from V and 4 bases from J; junction bases left unmatched: 9. The CDR3 consists of 15 residues. Germline V gene data show CDR1 as SGDLS and CDR2 as YYNGEE. Filled out from reference TRBV9 and TRBJ2-7, the complete variable domain reads DSGVTQTPKHLITATGQRVTLRCSPRSGDLSVYWYQQSLDQGLQFLIQYYNGEERAKGNILERFSAQQFPDLHSELNLSSLELGDSALYFCASSLAGTGPYEQYFGPGTRLTVT.

CDR3 loop: CASSPISGGGDEQYF. As DNA, the CDR3 is TGTGCCAGCTCACCAATTTCAGGGGGCGGCGACGAGCAGTACTTC. The genes are TRBV18 and TRBJ2-7; 8 bases agree with TRBD1. V dropped 2 bases and J dropped 5; count of bases not matched to a gene: 8. Germline values: CDR1 KGHSH, CDR2 LQKENI. CDR3 length: 15 residues. The full variable domain, completed using reference TRBV18 and TRBJ2-7, is NAGVMQNPRHLVRRRGQEARLRCSPMKGHSHVYWYRQLPEEGLKFMVYLQKENIIDESGMPKERFSAEFPKEGPSILRIQQVVRGDSAAYFCASSPISGGGDEQYFGPGTRLTVT.

This clone came up once. The V and J genes are TRBV3-1 (or the pseudogene TRBV3-2) and TRBJ1-2, with 10 bases identical to TRBD1. Losses at the gene ends were 5 bases for V and 4 bases for J; bases not matched to a gene: 7. The CDR3 spans 15 residues. Germline V gene lookup returns CDR1 LGHDT and CDR2 YNNKEL (reference sequence). Written as DNA, the CDR3 is TGTGCCAGCAGCACACGACAGGGGGCTGGCTATGGCTACACCTTC. Protein product: CASSTRQGAGYGYTF.

The sample holds a few counts of this clone. V usage is TRBV5-8 and J usage is TRBJ1-5; TRBD1 is a possible D gene (5 bases). Germline V gives CDR1 SGHTS, CDR2 YDEGEE. The CDR3 length is 15 residues. The V gene lost 3 bases and the J gene lost 7 bases, with 17 bases spanning the gap. CDR3 loop: CASSSDPPGVQPQHF. CDR3 in DNA: TGTGCCAGCAGCTCGGACCCTCCGGGGGTCCAGCCCCAGCATTTT.